Listed below are T cell receptor beta chains from one sample, sequenced in a study of identical twins. From the 5' RACE reads, TCRdb called clonotypes with MiXCR, one entry per CDR3 protein. The repertoire holds around 500,000 distinct CDR3 sequences, with 11% to 15% as singletons. The sample was also linked to a second study, of yellow fever vaccine responses in identical twins.

The sequenced sample was CD4+ T cells sorted from blood. Receptor source: a woman aged 18-29 years in good health. The CDR3 runs from the conserved cysteine through the conserved F or W. The order of the fields is V gene, clone size, J gene, D gene, CDR3 DNA, CDR3 protein. A D gene is named only where the DNA matches it firmly. Clone size is not always given. Where it is, it says once, few, many or a class for expanded clones.

v_gene: TRBV12-3/TRBV12-4
abundance: many
j_gene: TRBJ1-1
d_gene: TRBD1
CDR3nt: TGTGCCAGCAGTCCTCACAGGGGGCTCATGAACACTGAAGCTTTCTTT
CDR3aa: CASSPHRGLMNTEAFF

v_gene: TRBV18
abundance: -
j_gene: TRBJ1-2
d_gene: TRBD1
CDR3nt: TGTGCCAGCTCACCAGACAGGGTCTATGGCTACACCTTC
CDR3aa: CASSPDRVYGYTF

v_gene: TRBV5-1
abundance: -
j_gene: TRBJ2-3
d_gene: TRBD2
CDR3nt: TGCGCCAGCAGCTTGGCTGGGACTAGCGGGGCAGATACGCAGTATTTT
CDR3aa: CASSLAGTSGADTQYF

v_gene: TRBV28
abundance: few
j_gene: TRBJ2-3
d_gene: TRBD2
CDR3nt: TGTGCCAGCGTTAGCGGGAGCATCACAGATACGCAGTATTTT
CDR3aa: CASVSGSITDTQYF

v_gene: TRBV4-3
abundance: -
j_gene: TRBJ2-3
d_gene: -
CDR3nt: TGCGCCAGCAGCCAAGTATGGATTAGCACAGATACGCAGTATTTT
CDR3aa: CASSQVWISTDTQYF

v_gene: TRBV12-3/TRBV12-4
abundance: -
j_gene: TRBJ2-2
d_gene: TRBD2
CDR3nt: TGTGCCAGCAACCTGGGACTAGCGGGGGCCCCGTCCACCGGGGAGCTGTTTTTT
CDR3aa: CASNLGLAGAPSTGELFF

v_gene: TRBV5-1
abundance: -
j_gene: TRBJ2-2
d_gene: TRBD2
CDR3nt: TGCGCCAGCAGCCGTGGCCGGGGGGGCCACACCGGGGAGCTGTTTTTT
CDR3aa: CASSRGRGGHTGELFF

v_gene: TRBV7-8
abundance: -
j_gene: TRBJ2-1
d_gene: TRBD2
CDR3nt: TGTGCCAGCAGCTTAGCCCCAGCGGGGGGCGGTGAGCAGTTCTTC
CDR3aa: CASSLAPAGGGEQFF

v_gene: TRBV12-3/TRBV12-4
abundance: -
j_gene: TRBJ2-7
d_gene: -
CDR3nt: TGTGCCAGCAGTAAACGGACAGCATCGGGATACGAGCAGTACTTC
CDR3aa: CASSKRTASGYEQYF

v_gene: TRBV15
abundance: -
j_gene: TRBJ2-1
d_gene: TRBD1
CDR3nt: TGTGCCACCAGCAGCCGGGACAGTTCCTACAATGAGCAGTTCTTC
CDR3aa: CATSSRDSSYNEQFF

v_gene: TRBV25-1
abundance: few
j_gene: TRBJ2-3
d_gene: TRBD2
CDR3nt: TGTGCCAGCAAAGCGGGAGTTACCACAGATACGCAGTATTTT
CDR3aa: CASKAGVTTDTQYF

v_gene: TRBV25-1
abundance: few
j_gene: TRBJ2-3
d_gene: -
CDR3nt: TGTGCCAGCAGTGAGGCCAGGAGCACAGATACGCAGTATTTT
CDR3aa: CASSEARSTDTQYF

v_gene: TRBV10-3
abundance: -
j_gene: TRBJ1-2
d_gene: TRBD1
CDR3nt: TGTGCCATCAGTGGGACAGGCGTGGATGGCTACACCTTC
CDR3aa: CAISGTGVDGYTF

v_gene: TRBV2
abundance: few
j_gene: TRBJ2-5
d_gene: TRBD2
CDR3nt: TGTGCCAGCAGTGGGCATAGCGGGAGGACCCAAGAGACCCAGTACTTC
CDR3aa: CASSGHSGRTQETQYF

v_gene: TRBV5-1
abundance: -
j_gene: TRBJ2-3
d_gene: -
CDR3nt: TGCGCCAGCAGCTTTTCAATTGAAGCTAGCACAGATACGCAGTATTTT
CDR3aa: CASSFSIEASTDTQYF

v_gene: TRBV20-1
abundance: many
j_gene: TRBJ2-7
d_gene: TRBD1
CDR3nt: TGCAGTGCTAGAGAGGGCCTGACGCGAGACAGGGGTCGGTACGAGCAGTACTTC
CDR3aa: CSAREGLTRDRGRYEQYF

v_gene: TRBV20-1
abundance: -
j_gene: TRBJ2-1
d_gene: -
CDR3nt: TGCAGTGCTAGAGAGGCGGGGATCTACTACAATGAGCAGTTCTTC
CDR3aa: CSAREAGIYYNEQFF

v_gene: TRBV3-1
abundance: few
j_gene: TRBJ2-3
d_gene: TRBD2
CDR3nt: TGTGCCAGCAGCCGTCTAGGGAAAGCGGGAGACCACACAGATACGCAGTATTTT
CDR3aa: CASSRLGKAGDHTDTQYF

v_gene: TRBV6-2/TRBV6-3
abundance: -
j_gene: TRBJ2-5
d_gene: -
CDR3nt: TGTGCCAGCAGTTACTCCGACAGGACGCGAGAGACCCAGTACTTC
CDR3aa: CASSYSDRTRETQYF

v_gene: TRBV5-1
abundance: few
j_gene: TRBJ2-1
d_gene: -
CDR3nt: TGCGCCAGCAGCTTGGGCCCCGGGGATGAGCAGTTCTTC
CDR3aa: CASSLGPGDEQFF

v_gene: TRBV10-3
abundance: many
j_gene: TRBJ2-7
d_gene: TRBD2
CDR3nt: TGTGCCATCAGTGATCTGAGCGGGGGTAGCTCCTACGAGCAGTACTTC
CDR3aa: CAISDLSGGSSYEQYF

v_gene: TRBV7-2
abundance: -
j_gene: TRBJ2-2
d_gene: -
CDR3nt: TGTGCCAGCAGCATAACAGGGGGGGACACCGGGGAGCTGTTTTTT
CDR3aa: CASSITGGDTGELFF

v_gene: TRBV7-9
abundance: few
j_gene: TRBJ1-2
d_gene: -
CDR3nt: TGTGCCAGCAGCCGAGCGGCGGGGCCCGGCGATGGCTACACCTTC
CDR3aa: CASSRAAGPGDGYTF

v_gene: TRBV2
abundance: -
j_gene: TRBJ2-3
d_gene: TRBD1
CDR3nt: TGTGCCAGCAGTGAACAGGACAGGACAGATACGCAGTATTTT
CDR3aa: CASSEQDRTDTQYF

v_gene: TRBV27
abundance: few
j_gene: TRBJ2-1
d_gene: TRBD2
CDR3nt: TGTGCCAGCAGTTTCATAGCGGGGGATTACAATGAGCAGTTCTTC
CDR3aa: CASSFIAGDYNEQFF

v_gene: TRBV20-1
abundance: -
j_gene: TRBJ2-7
d_gene: -
CDR3nt: TGCAGTGCTAGAGATCAGCACGGCTACGAGCAGTACTTC
CDR3aa: CSARDQHGYEQYF